This TCR beta chain was identified in a study of blood T cell repertoires in COVID-19. Study information: Acute and convalescent COVID-19 samples came from the United States, Italy and Spain. PBMCs, B-cell-depleted T cells, or T cells were the source of the cDNA or gDNA that made up the material.

Trimming pared 7 bases from V and 3 bases from J, leaving 12 bases between. The CDR3 extends over 13 amino acids. Germline V gene sequence: CDR1 LNHDA, CDR2 SQIVND (reference sequence). Original data processing: Amplifying reference gene primers gave estimates of nucleated cell counts. The assay was immunoSEQ multiplex PCR, and TCRdb's table has in-frame clones only and misses some. The D gene and trimming were derived from the DNA, and the V and J assignments and clone size from that table. The sample consists of under 250,000 clones, roughly 88% of them appearing once. The chain couples TRBV19 to TRBJ2-5, with a tentative D call TRBD2 (5 bases). This clonotype was obtained from an elderly man with acute or convalescent COVID-19. The sequenced sample consisted of peripheral blood. CDR3 DNA: TGTGCCAGTACCCCGACGGGGAAAGAGACCCAGTACTTC. Translated, it gives CASTPTGKETQYF.